The entry below describes one TCR beta chain. Its antigen remains unidentified. Germline V gene sequence: CDR1 MNHEY, CDR2 SVGAGI. The CDR3 runs to 13 residues. V lost 4 bases to trimming and J lost 5 bases, with 11 bases between them. The data derive from a study of shared clonotypes between healthy human individuals. The study, taken as a whole, reports: The genetic and exposure-history diversity represented was limited by few donors.

Unsorted samples relied on some 90 million PBMCs, which served as the source of genomic DNA. The authors split each subset's genomic DNA evenly across several immunoSEQ plates. Using immunoSEQ multiplex PCR, the repertoire was profiled, and TCRdb retains in-frame clones only, with some absent. The sample has about 450,000 clones, around 75% seen once. This clonotype originated in a woman in her thirties or forties in good health. Some clones in this sample may be carry-over from other donors' samples. The sequencing input was PBMCs. This chain connects TRBV6-5 to TRBJ1-1; D not resolved. CDR3 nucleotide sequence: TGTGCCAGCAGTTTAACAGCCGGGACTGAAGCTTTCTTT. This codes for CASSLTAGTEAFF.